Below are 2 T cell receptor beta chains sequenced from a single sample in a study of monozygotic twins with inflammatory bowel disease. From its re-call of the 5' RACE reads, TCRdb lists each CDR3 protein once, without DNA. This sample lists about 330,000 distinct CDR3 sequences; its ten largest clones have approximately 2%. Sequencing was carried out using blood. Source of these receptors: a human donor with ulcerative colitis or Crohn's disease, or a healthy co-twin of an affected twin (not recorded which).

V gene TRBV28 combines with J gene TRBJ2-1; as DNA is missing, the TRBD1 call by TCRdb cannot be tested. The CDR3 loop spans 17 amino acids. Germline values: CDR1 MDHEN, CDR2 SYDVKM. This CDR3 is CASSNLPGHSSYNEQFF.

This chain links TRBV9 with TRBJ2-2; TCRdb selects TRBD2, and the lack of DNA leaves this call unchecked. This CDR3 contains 15 residues. CDR1 and CDR2 (germline): SGDLS, YYNGEE. CDR3: CASSVELAGVGELFF.